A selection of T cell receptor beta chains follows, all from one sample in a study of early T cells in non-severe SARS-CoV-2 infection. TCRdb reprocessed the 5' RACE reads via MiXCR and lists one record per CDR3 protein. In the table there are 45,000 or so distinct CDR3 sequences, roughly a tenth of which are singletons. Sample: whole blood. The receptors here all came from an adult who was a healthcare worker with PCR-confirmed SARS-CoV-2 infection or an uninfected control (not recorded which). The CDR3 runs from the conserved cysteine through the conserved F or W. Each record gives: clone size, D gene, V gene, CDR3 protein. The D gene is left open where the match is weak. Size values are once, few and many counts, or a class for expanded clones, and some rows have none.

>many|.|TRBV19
CASSIDATDFKPQHF
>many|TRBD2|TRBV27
CASSETSGQETQYF
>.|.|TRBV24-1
CATSATRGGYTF
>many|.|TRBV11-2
CASSLTRNEQFF
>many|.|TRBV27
CASSTETTGPVDEQYF
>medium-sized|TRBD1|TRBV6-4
CASSDTGQAFNYGYTF
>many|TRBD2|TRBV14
CASSQMTSPYGTDTQYF
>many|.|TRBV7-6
CASSLGGPDRTNEKLFF
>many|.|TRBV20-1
CSVIPGVQETQYF
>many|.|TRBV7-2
CASSLAGAGELFF
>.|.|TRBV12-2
CASRQDRAEQYF
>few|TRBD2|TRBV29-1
CSVATSGGRTDTQYF
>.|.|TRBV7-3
CASSLTGGPADTQYF
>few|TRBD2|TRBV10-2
CASKGSGLDIDRQETQYF
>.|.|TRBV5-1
CASSQGRETQYF
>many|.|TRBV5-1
CASSVAVGFGAPLHF
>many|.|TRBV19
CASSILSGTGELFF
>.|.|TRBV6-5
CASSLRRDLLGDTQYF
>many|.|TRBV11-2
CASSSWGSYNEQFF
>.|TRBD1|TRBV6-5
CASSYRTDRGSYGYTF
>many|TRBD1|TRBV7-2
CASSLLRDSRYEQYF
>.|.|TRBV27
CASNLGAVADSPLHF
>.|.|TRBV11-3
CASSLEGGHFTGELFF
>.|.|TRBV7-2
CASSLVGPSTDTQYF
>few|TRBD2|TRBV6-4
CASSPREGDEQYF
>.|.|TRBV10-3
CATRDGHLTDTQYF
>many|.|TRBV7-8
CASSLAGTANTGELFF
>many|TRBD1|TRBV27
CASSSQSRDRGTDTQYF
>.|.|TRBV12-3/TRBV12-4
CASSFGLSGYEKLFF